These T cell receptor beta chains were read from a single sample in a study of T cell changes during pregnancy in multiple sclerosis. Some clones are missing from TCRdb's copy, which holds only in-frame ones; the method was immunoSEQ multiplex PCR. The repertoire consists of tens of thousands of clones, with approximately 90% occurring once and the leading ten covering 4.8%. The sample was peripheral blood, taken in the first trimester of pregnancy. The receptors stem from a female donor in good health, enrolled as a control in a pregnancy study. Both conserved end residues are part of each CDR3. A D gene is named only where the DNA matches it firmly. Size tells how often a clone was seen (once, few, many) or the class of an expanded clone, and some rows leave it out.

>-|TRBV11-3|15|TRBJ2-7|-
TGTGCCAGCAGCTTAGGGGCAGGGATGGCGTACGAGCAGTACTTC
CASSLGAGMAYEQYF
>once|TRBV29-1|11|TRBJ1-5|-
TGCAGCGTTGAAATCGGCGGGATCCAGCATTTT
CSVEIGGIQHF
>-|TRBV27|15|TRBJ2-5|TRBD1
TGTGCCAGCAGCCCAGGGACAGGGGTCCAAGAGACCCAGTACTTC
CASSPGTGVQETQYF
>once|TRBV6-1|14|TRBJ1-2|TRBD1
TGTGCCAGCAACCGACAGGGTCTCGCCTATGGCTACACCTTC
CASNRQGLAYGYTF
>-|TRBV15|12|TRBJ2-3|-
TGTGCCACCCTACCGAGCACAGATACGCAGTATTTT
CATLPSTDTQYF
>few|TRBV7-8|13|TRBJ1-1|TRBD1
TGTGCCAGCAGCTTAGGGGACAGGGGTGAAGCTTTCTTT
CASSLGDRGEAFF
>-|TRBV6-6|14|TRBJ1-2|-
TGTGCCAGCAGCTGGGGGGTGACAGCTGATGGCTACACCTTC
CASSWGVTADGYTF
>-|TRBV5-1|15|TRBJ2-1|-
TGCGCCAGCAGCCCGCCGTGGGCTGGTCCCAATGAGCAGTTCTTC
CASSPPWAGPNEQFF
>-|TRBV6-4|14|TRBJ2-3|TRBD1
TGTGCCAGCAGTGAGGGGACAGGGTCAGATACGCAGTATTTT
CASSEGTGSDTQYF
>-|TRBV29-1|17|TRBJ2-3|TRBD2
TGCAGCGTTGAACCTAGCGGGAGTGGTAGTAGGACAGATACGCAGTATTTT
CSVEPSGSGSRTDTQYF
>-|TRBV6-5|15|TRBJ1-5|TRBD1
TGTGCCAGCAGATCCGGGACAGGGGTGAATCAGCCCCAGCATTTT
CASRSGTGVNQPQHF
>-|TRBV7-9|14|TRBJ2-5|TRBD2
TGTGCCAGCTTTGGGACTAGCGGGGGGGAGACCCAGTACTTC
CASFGTSGGETQYF
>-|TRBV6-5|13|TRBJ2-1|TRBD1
TGTGCCAGCACCGGGACAGCATACAATGAGCAGTTCTTC
CASTGTAYNEQFF
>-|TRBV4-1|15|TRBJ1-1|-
TGCGCCAGCAGCCCGACCAGGGGCCAGAACACTGAAGCTTTCTTT
CASSPTRGQNTEAFF
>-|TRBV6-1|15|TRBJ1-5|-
TGTGCCAGCAGTGTCCGGGTCCGGGGTAATCAGCCCCAGCATTTT
CASSVRVRGNQPQHF
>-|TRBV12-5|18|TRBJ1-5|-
TGTGCTAGTGGTTTGGTAGGCCGCGGGAGGATCCACAATCAGCCCCAGCATTTT
CASGLVGRGRIHNQPQHF
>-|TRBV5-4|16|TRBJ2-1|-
TGTGCCAGCAGCTTGGAGGCGGGGGCAAGGTGGAATGAGCAGTTCTTC
CASSLEAGARWNEQFF
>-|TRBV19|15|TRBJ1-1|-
TGTGCCAGTAGTATGGGGCAGGTCCGTTTCACTGAAGCTTTCTTT
CASSMGQVRFTEAFF
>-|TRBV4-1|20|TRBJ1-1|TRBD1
TGCGCCAGCAGCCCGAGAGCCGGGACAGGGGGCGCATTTTTTAACACTGAAGCTTTCTTT
CASSPRAGTGGAFFNTEAFF
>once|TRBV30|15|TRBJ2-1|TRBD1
TGTGCCTGGAGTCGTCCCGGGACAGGGAACAATGAGCAGTTCTTC
CAWSRPGTGNNEQFF
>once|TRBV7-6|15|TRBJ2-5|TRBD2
TGTGCCAGCAGCCGCGATAGCGGGCCTCAAGAGACCCAGTACTTC
CASSRDSGPQETQYF
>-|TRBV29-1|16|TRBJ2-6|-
TGCAGCGTTGTAGGGGGGGCTCCGCCGGATGCCAACGTCCTGACTTTC
CSVVGGAPPDANVLTF
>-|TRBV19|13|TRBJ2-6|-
TGTGCCAGTGAGCCTACTGGGGCCAACGTCCTGACTTTC
CASEPTGANVLTF
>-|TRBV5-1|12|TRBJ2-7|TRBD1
TGCGCCAGCAGCGGGGACAGATACGAGCAGTACTTC
CASSGDRYEQYF
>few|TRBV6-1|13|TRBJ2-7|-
TGTGCCAGCAGTGATTATGGTAGCGGAGGGGCGTACTTC
CASSDYGSGGAYF
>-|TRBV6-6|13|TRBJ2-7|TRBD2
TGTGCCAGCAGGCGGGAGGGTTCCTACGAGCAGTACTTC
CASRREGSYEQYF
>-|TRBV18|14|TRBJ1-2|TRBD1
TGTGCCAGCTCACACGGACAGGGGGCACGTGGCTACACCTTC
CASSHGQGARGYTF
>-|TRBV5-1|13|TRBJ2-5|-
TGCGCCAGCAGCTTGCCTTCGAGAGAGACCCAGTACTTC
CASSLPSRETQYF
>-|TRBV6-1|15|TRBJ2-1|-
TGTGCCAGCAGTGAGGGGAGATACTCCTACAATGAGCAGTTCTTC
CASSEGRYSYNEQFF
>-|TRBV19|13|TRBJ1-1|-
TGTGCCAGTAGTTTTTGGACAGCGGATGAAGCTTTCTTT
CASSFWTADEAFF
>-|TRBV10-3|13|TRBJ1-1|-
TGTGCCAGACGACAAGGGGAGAACACTGAAGCTTTCTTT
CARRQGENTEAFF
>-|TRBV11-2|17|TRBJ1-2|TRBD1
TGTGCCATCTCTGGAAGTCCCGGGACAGGGGGTCCCTATGGCTACACCTTC
CAISGSPGTGGPYGYTF
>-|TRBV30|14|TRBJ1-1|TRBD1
TGTGCCTGGAGTGTATCAGGGGGAGGCACTGAAGCTTTCTTT
CAWSVSGGGTEAFF
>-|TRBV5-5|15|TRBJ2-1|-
TGTGCCAGCAGCATTTCCGGGACAAAAAACAATGAGCAGTTCTTC
CASSISGTKNNEQFF
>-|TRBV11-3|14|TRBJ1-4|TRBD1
TGTGCCAGCAGCGGACAGGGGGCGTGGGAAAAACTGTTTTTT
CASSGQGAWEKLFF
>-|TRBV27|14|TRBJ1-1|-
TGTGCCAGCAGTTTAAACAGGGTTTGGACTGAAGCTTTCTTT
CASSLNRVWTEAFF
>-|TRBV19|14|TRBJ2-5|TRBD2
TGTGCCAGTAGTAAAGCGGGGGTATGGGAGACCCAGTACTTC
CASSKAGVWETQYF
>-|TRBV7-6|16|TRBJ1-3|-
TGTGCCAGCAGCTTAGGGAGCCATTCATCCGGAAACACCATATATTTT
CASSLGSHSSGNTIYF
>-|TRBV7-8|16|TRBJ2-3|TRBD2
TGTGCCAGCAGCTACCTAAGCGGGGGGGCCGTTGATACGCAGTATTTT
CASSYLSGGAVDTQYF
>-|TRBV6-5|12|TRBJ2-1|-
TGTGCCACCCGGCTAGGTTACAATGAGCAGTTCTTC
CATRLGYNEQFF
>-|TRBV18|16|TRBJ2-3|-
TGTGCCAGCTCACGAACACCCCAGGGTGGCACAGATACGCAGTATTTT
CASSRTPQGGTDTQYF
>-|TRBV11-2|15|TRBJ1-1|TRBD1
TGTGCCAGCAGCTTAAATCAGGGGGCGTTAGAAAGGGCTTTCTTT
CASSLNQGALERAFF
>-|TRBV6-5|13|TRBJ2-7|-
TGTGCCAGCATGGAAGGGGGATTCTCCGAGCAGTACTTC
CASMEGGFSEQYF
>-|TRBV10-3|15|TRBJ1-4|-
TGTGCCATCAGTGAGTCGACGCAGGTGGCTGAAAAACTGTTTTTT
CAISESTQVAEKLFF
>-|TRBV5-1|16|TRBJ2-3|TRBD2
TGCGCCAGCAGCCCGGGACTAGCGGGATTCACAGATACGCAGTATTTT
CASSPGLAGFTDTQYF
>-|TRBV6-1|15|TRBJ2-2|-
TGTGCCAGCACTGCTTTAGGGACAATCACCGGGGAGCTGTTTTTT
CASTALGTITGELFF
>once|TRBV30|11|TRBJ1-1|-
TGTGCCTGGAGCCGAGGCCAGGAAGCTTTCTTT
CAWSRGQEAFF
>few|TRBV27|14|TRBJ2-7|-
TGTGCCAGCAGTTTCGGGGGGCCAGCTAATAGGCAGTACTTC
CASSFGGPANRQYF
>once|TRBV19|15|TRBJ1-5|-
TGTGCCAGTAGAACGACATCTGGAGGGGATCAGCCCCAGCATTTT
CASRTTSGGDQPQHF
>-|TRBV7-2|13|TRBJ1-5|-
TGTGCCAGCAGCAAACAGGGCAATCAGCCCCAGCATTTT
CASSKQGNQPQHF
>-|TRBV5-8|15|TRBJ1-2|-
TGTGCCAGCAGCGCGGGGGACGGAGGATACTATGGCTACACCTTC
CASSAGDGGYYGYTF